Given below is one T cell receptor beta chain in context. Its antigen is still unknown. The CDR3 loop spans 16 amino acids. The germline V gene encodes CDR1 ENHRY and CDR2 SYGVKD. Trimming removed 3 bases from V and 4 bases from J; junction bases left unmatched: 5. The time point here: neoterminal ileum biopsy at postoperative endoscopy, about 6 months after surgery. Patients were adults with ileal or ileocolonic Crohn's disease needing resection. The source of the sample is a study of T cell repertoires in ileal Crohn's disease. On the study more broadly: At postoperative colonoscopy, neoterminal ileum biopsies were taken as M6.

Assay used: immunoSEQ multiplex PCR; TCRdb lists only in-frame clones, some missing. The repertoire holds more than 9,500 clones, 80% to 85% seen once, with approximately 11% in the top ten. Broader study findings: Sorted CD8 T cells held more high-frequency clones than CD4. Clonality above 26.8% at surgery always came with endoscopic recurrence.

The gene calls are TRBV10-3 and TRBJ2-1; 11 positions match TRBD2. This receptor was taken from an adult with Crohn's disease. Sample: ileal tissue. In nucleotides, the CDR3 is TGTGCCATCAGTGAATCTAGCGGGGGGCTTTACAATGAGCAGTTCTTC. As protein: CAISESSGGLYNEQFF.